This TCR beta chain was sequenced for a study of shared clonotypes between healthy human individuals (dated by TCRdb to the early 2020s). Turning to the overall study: A couple of women and a few men aged 18 to 49 years were included in the cohort. Per donor, three plates each were used for CD4 naive and CD4 memory, two for CD8 naive, and one for CD8 memory. Blood TCR repertoires of a handful of healthy adults were deeply sequenced to estimate repertoire size and the extent of clonotype sharing between individuals. Libraries were prepared and TCR repertoires were sequenced by different laboratories using diverse techniques, in order to increase sequencing depth and limit assay-specific biases. Each donor's leukapheresis produced roughly between roughly 0.85 and 9 billion PBMCs. What the work shows at the level of the full study, not this receptor alone: Estimated clonotype richness was generally larger for naive than for memory subsets. The genetic and exposure-history diversity represented was limited by the small number of donors. Pairwise subsampling indicated that sequencing depth was expected to affect the degree of clonotype sharing among donors. Clonotypes shared by all four sorted-subset donors showed higher generation probabilities than non-shared clonotypes. Sampling was restricted to blood, and TCR repertoires in tissues likely differ from the TCR repertoires found in blood. Even with the large sequencing depth, rarefaction of the sorted-subset datasets indicated that sequencing was incomplete. Sharing across a handful of donors was observed for approximately 5% of naive CD4, 3.5% of naive CD8, 2% to 2.5% of memory CD4, and about 0.39% of memory CD8 clonotypes.

TCR CDR3 regions were amplified from genomic DNA by multiplex PCR using the deep immunoSEQ assay. For each cell subset, the extracted genomic DNA was distributed evenly across all wells of several immunoSEQ 96-well plates, and each plate served as one replicate. For sorted subsets, around 0.2 ug of genomic DNA, equivalent to 30,000 or so T cell genomes, went into each replicate PCR. Purified libraries were quantified with a Qubit 3.0 fluorometer, sized on a Bioanalyzer 2100, and re-quantified with the KAPA Library Quantification kit. Every immunoSEQ 96-well plate was sequenced on a separate single-read 150-cycle Illumina NextSeq 550 flow cell. Regarding the original processing steps: The immunoSEQ output contained only junctional sequences without quality scores, so filtering could not match that applied to full-length reads. To assign V/J genes and CDR3, sequences were annotated using PyIR, a Python wrapper for IgBLAST v1.9, with IMGT germline references. Reads were removed for weak V/J assignments (E-value above 1e-6), missing CDR3, stop codons, out-of-frame junctions, or ambiguous translated residues. V3J clonotypes were defined as sequences sharing the same inferred V gene, J gene, and CDR3 amino acid sequence. Percentage overlap between repertoires was calculated by dividing the number of shared unique clonotypes by the size of the smaller repertoire. Three approaches were used to assess repertoire richness: RTK rarefaction, the Chao1 estimator, and Recon v2.1 estimates of unobserved clonotypes. For all TCRbeta clonotypes obtained by the gDNA method from four donors, generation probabilities were computed with OLGA. TCRdb stores this immuneACCESS table with in-frame sequences only. Part of the clones is absent; in the studies checked, under half of the shortfall reflects unresolved V genes, and no reason is known for the rest. V, J and clone size derive from that table, while D and trimming were established from the DNA sequence. The sample contains some 2,000,000 clones, approximately 95% of them found a single time. The ten largest clones capture more than 0.1% of the sample.

A note on this clone: Its antigen is unknown. No per-base quality is available; no much larger clone lies one base away.

The donors were healthy, HIV-negative adults who had no recently reported acute infections or vaccinations. Every donor was a Caucasian adult living in Nashville, Tennessee, USA. CD4+ T cells were enriched through magnetic negative selection, after which naive cells were positively selected on CD45RA and the remaining negative fraction served as the memory subset. After blood collection by leukapheresis, PBMCs were isolated using Ficoll-Histopaque density gradient centrifugation and then cryopreserved in the vapor phase of liquid nitrogen. Analytical flow cytometry was used to check the purity and quantity of every magnetically sorted T cell population. From each sorted fraction, genomic DNA was isolated and quantified by UV absorbance on a Nanodrop 2000c. The V end gives up 4 bases and the J end 7 bases, leaving 4 bases in the junction not matched to a gene. CDR3 length: 14 amino acids, cysteine to phenylalanine. Only the CDR3 region is kept as DNA, spanning 42 bases read in frame from base 1. Looking up the germline V gene yields CDR1 SGHAT and CDR2 FQNNGV.

The rearrangement joined TRBV11-2 to TRBJ2-2, with 9 junctional bases fitting TRBD1. Sequencing was carried out using naive CD4+ T cells sorted from blood. The cell subset or site label, read with the paper, signifies: CD45RA+ positively selected. The sequence was obtained from a man in his late teens or twenties in good health. The nucleotide sequence is TGTGCCAGCAGCTCACAGGGGGCTTACGGGGAGCTGTTTTTT. It is translated as CASSSQGAYGELFF.